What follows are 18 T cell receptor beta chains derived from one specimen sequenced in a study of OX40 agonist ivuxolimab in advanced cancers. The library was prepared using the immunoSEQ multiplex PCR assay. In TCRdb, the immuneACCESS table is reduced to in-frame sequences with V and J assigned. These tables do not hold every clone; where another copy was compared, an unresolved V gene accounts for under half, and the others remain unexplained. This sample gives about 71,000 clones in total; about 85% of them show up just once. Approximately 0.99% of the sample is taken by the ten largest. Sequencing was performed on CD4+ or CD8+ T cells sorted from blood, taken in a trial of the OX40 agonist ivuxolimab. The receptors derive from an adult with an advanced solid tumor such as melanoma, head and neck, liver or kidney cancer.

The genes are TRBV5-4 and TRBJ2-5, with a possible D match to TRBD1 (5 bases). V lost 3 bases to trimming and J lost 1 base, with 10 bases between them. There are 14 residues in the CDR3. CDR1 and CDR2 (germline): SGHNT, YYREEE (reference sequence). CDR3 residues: CASSSGHIQETQYF. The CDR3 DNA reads TGTGCCAGCAGCTCAGGACACATCCAAGAGACCCAGTACTTC. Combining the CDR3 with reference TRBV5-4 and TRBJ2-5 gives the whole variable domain ETGVTQSPTHLIKTRGQQVTLRCSSQSGHNTVSWYQQALGQGPQFIFQYYREEENGRGNFPPRFSGLQFPNYSSELNVNALELDDSALYLCASSSGHIQETQYFGPGTRLLVL.

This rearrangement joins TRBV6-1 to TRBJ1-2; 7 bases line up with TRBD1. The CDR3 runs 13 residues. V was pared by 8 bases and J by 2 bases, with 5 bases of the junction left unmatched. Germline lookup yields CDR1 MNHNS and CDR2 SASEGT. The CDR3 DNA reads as TGTGCCAGCTTGGACAGGATGAACTATGGCTACACCTTC. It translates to CASLDRMNYGYTF.

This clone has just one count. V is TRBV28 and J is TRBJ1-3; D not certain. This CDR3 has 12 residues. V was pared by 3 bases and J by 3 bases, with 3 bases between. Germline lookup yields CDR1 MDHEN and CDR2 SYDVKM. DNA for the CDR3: TGTGCCAGCAGTTTCCGTGGAAACACCATATATTTT. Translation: CASSFRGNTIYF.

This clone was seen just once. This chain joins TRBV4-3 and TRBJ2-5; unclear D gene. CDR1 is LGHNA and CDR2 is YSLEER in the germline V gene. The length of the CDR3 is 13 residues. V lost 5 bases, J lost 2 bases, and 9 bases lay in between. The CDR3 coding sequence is TGCGCCAGCAGCAGGACCTTACAAGAGACCCAGTACTTC. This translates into CASSRTLQETQYF.

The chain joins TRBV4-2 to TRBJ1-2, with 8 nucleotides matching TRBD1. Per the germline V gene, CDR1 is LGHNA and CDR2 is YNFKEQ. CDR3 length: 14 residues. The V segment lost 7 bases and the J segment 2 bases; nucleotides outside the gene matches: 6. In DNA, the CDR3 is TGTGCCAGCACCTCTTGGACAGGGAACTATGGCTACACCTTC. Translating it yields CASTSWTGNYGYTF.

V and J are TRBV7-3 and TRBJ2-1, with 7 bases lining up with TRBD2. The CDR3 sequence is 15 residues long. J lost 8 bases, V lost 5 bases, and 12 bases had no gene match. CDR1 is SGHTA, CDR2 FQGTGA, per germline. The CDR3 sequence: CASSPGTSEGHEQFF. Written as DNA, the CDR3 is TGTGCCAGCAGCCCCGGTACTAGCGAGGGACATGAGCAGTTCTTC.

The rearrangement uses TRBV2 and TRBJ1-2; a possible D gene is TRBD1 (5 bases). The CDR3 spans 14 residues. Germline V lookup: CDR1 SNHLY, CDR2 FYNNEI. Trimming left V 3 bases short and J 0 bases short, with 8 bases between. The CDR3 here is CASSDRGSNYGYTF. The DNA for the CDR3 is TGTGCCAGCAGTGACCGGGGCTCTAACTATGGCTACACCTTC.

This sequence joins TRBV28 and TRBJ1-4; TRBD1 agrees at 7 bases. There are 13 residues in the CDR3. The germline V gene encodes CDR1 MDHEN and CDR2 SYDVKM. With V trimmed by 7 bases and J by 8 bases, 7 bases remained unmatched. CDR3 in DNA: TGTGCCAGCACCAGGGGGTTGTACGAAAAACTGTTTTTT. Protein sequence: CASTRGLYEKLFF.

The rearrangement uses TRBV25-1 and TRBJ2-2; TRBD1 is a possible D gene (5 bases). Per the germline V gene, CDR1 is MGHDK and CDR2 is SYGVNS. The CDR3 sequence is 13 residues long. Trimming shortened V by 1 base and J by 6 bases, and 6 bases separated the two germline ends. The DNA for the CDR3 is TGTGCCAGCAGTGAATCAGGGTCCGGGGAGCTGTTTTTT. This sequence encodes CASSESGSGELFF.

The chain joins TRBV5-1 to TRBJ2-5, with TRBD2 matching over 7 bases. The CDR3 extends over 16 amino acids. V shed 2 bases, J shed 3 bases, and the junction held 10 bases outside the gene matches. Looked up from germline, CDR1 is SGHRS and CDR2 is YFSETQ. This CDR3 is CASSLRGRAGEETQYF. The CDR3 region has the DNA TGCGCCAGCAGCTTAAGAGGTAGGGCGGGAGAAGAGACCCAGTACTTC.

CDR3 region: CASSDWRQGHNQPQHF. The DNA for the CDR3 is TGTGCCAGCAGTGATTGGCGACAGGGTCACAATCAGCCCCAGCATTTT. This chain connects TRBV6-1 to TRBJ1-5, with 7 bases that match TRBD1. The CDR3 covers 16 residues. Trimming cost V 3 bases and J 3 bases; bases outside gene matches: 8. Germline-derived CDR1 and CDR2 are MNHNS and SASEGT.

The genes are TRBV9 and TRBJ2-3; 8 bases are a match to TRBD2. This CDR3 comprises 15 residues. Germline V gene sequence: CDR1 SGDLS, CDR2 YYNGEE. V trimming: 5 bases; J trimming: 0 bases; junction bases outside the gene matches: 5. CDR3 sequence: CASSLSGRSTDTQYF. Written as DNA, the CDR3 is TGTGCCAGCAGTTTGAGCGGGAGAAGCACAGATACGCAGTATTTT.

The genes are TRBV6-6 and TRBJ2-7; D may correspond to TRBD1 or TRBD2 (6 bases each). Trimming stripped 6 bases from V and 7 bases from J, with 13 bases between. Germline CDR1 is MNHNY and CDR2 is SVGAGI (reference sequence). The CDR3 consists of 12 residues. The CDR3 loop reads CASREQGGEQYF. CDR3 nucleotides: TGTGCCAGCAGGGAACAGGGAGGAGAGCAGTACTTC.

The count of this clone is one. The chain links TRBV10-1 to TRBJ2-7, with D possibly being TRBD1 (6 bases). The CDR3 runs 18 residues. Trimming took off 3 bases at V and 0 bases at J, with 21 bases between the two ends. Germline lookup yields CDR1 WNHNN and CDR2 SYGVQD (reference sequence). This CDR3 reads CASSEGDRRNLFSYEQYF. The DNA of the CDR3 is TGCGCCAGCAGTGAAGGAGACAGGAGAAATTTGTTCTCCTACGAGCAGTACTTC.

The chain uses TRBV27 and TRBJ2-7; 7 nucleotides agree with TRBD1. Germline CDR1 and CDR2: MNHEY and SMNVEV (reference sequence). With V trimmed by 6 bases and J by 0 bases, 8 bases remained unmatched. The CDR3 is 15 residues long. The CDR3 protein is CASSSGTALSYEQYF. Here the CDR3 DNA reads TGTGCCAGCAGCTCAGGGACAGCGCTCTCCTACGAGCAGTACTTC.

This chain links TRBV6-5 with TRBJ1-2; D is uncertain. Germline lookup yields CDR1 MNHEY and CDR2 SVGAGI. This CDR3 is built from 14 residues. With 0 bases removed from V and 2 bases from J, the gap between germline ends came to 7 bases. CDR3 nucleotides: TGTGCCAGCAGTTACTCCCAGAACAACTATGGCTACACCTTC. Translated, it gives CASSYSQNNYGYTF.

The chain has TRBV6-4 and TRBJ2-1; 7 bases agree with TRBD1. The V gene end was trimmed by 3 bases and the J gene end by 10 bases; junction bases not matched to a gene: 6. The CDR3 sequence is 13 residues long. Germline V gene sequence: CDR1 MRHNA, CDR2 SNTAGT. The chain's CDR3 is CASSEQGSEEQFF. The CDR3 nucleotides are TGTGCCAGCAGTGAACAGGGGTCGGAAGAGCAGTTCTTC.

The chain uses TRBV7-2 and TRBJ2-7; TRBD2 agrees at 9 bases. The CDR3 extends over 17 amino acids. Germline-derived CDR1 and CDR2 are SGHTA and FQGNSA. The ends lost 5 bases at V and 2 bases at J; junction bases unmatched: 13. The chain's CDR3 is CASSPPGLAIRAYEQYF. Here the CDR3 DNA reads TGTGCCAGCAGCCCCCCCGGACTAGCGATCCGAGCCTACGAGCAGTACTTC.